This TCR beta chain was sequenced during a study of blood T cells in healthy people across ages. At the level of the study: There was about one barcoded beta molecule captured by template switching per two T cells.

Broader study findings: Calculation of diversity from one million T cells yielded estimates considered to be underestimates.

Healthy Caucasian individuals from Russia aged about 6 to 90 were enrolled as donors. There are 16 residues in the CDR3. Trimming took 4 bases from V and 2 from J; bases not matched to a gene: 8. Germline-derived CDR1 and CDR2 are SGDLS and YYNGEE. Together with a sample-barcoded 5' primer, a J-beta primer mix was included in a second PCR lasting about 7 to 11 cycles. Every cDNA molecule bore a tag from a template-switch adaptor containing 12 random nucleotides. TCRdb re-derived calls from the 5' RACE reads in MiXCR, one entry per CDR3 protein. The sample lists 1.2 million to 1.5 million distinct CDR3 sequences, approximately 40% seen once, with 6.5% to 10% in the top ten. Notes on this clonotype: No antigen is known for it.

Input material: blood. This chain uses TRBV9 with TRBJ2-3; 9 bases line up with TRBD2. This TCR came from a woman aged 18-35 years in good health. The CDR3 DNA follows: TGTGCCAGCAGCCACGAGGCGGGGGGGGCCACAGATACGCAGTATTTT. It is translated as CASSHEAGGATDTQYF.